This TCR beta chain was retrieved from a study of T cell responses to AZD1222 COVID-19 vaccine. At the level of the study: Doses given second, at about 4 or about 12 weeks, were pooled. Study-wide findings and caveats: The donor cohort was predominantly white British with a female majority, and clonal diversity may have been underestimated.

Only in-frame clones appear in the TCRdb table, and some are missing; sequencing was by immunoSEQ multiplex PCR. The sample contains about 97,000 clones, roughly 88% of which appear only once. Germline-derived CDR1 and CDR2 are LGHNA and YSLEER. The CDR3 extends over 13 amino acids. The V gene lost 3 bases and the J gene lost 0 bases, with 5 bases spanning the gap. A note on this clone: Antigen unknown.

J is TRBJ1-1 and V is TRBV4-3; no definite D call. The TCR was taken from an adult in good health. Sequences were derived from peripheral blood, sampled on day 0 of AZD1222 vaccination. The CDR3 DNA reads TGCGCCAGCAGCCACATCTTGAACACTGAAGCTTTCTTT. Translated, it gives CASSHILNTEAFF.